This T cell receptor (beta chain) was sequenced for a study of regulatory T cells in long-lasting Graves disease. Findings and caveats of the study: TCR diversity in persistent Graves' patients was below that of newly diagnosed ones.

As regards this clonotype: Its antigen is as yet unknown. This likely traces to a read error, being one base from a far larger clone.

In building TCR beta libraries, iRepertoire HTBI primers were used together with Arm-PCR of CDR3 regions. TCRdb fed the multiplex PCR reads into MiXCR, producing one record per CDR3 protein. Seen here are roughly 260,000 distinct CDR3 sequences, about 18% observed once, and the top ten hold 12% to 15%. Time point denoted: newly diagnosed GD, antithyroid drugs for less than 3 months. The authors made the TCR library using RNA they extracted from PBMCs. The CDR3 extends over 16 amino acids. V gave up 4 bases and J gave up 2 bases; unmatched junction bases: 10. Germline V gene lookup returns CDR1 MNHEY and CDR2 SVGAGI. The data also belong to a second study, concerning T cells in Graves' hyperthyroidism and ophthalmopathy. Per that paper: Hyperthyroidism had been newly diagnosed in patients aged 18 to 65, and its duration was under 2 months. First-round RT-PCR targeting the TCR CDR3 was performed with the HTBI primer set.

This sequence originates from a woman in her twenties or thirties with Graves disease. The specimen was peripheral blood mononuclear cells (PBMCs), collected at new diagnosis, from a patient treated with antithyroid drugs. The chain is built from TRBV6-5 and TRBJ2-7; TRBD1 agrees at 8 bases. CDR3 residues: CASSSSWDRTTYEQYF. The DNA for the CDR3 is TGTGCCAGCAGTTCCTCCTGGGACAGGACTACCTACGAGCAGTACTTC.